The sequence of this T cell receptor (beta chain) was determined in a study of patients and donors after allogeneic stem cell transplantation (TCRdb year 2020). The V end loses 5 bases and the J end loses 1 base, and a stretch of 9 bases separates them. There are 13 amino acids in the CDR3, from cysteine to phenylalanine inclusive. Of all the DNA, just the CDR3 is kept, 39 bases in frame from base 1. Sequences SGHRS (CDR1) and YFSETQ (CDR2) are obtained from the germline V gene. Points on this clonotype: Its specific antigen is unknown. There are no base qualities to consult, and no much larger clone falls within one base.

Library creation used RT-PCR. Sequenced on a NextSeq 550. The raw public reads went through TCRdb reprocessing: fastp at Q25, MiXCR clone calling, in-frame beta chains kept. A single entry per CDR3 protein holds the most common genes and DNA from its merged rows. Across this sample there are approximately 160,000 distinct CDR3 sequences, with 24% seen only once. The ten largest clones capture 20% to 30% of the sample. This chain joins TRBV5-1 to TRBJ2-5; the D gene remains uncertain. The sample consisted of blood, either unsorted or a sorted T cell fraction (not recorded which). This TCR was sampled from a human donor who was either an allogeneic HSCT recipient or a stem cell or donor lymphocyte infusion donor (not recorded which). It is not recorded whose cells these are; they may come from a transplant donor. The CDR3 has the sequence CASRTGPQETQYF. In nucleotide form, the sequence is TGCGCCAGCAGGACCGGGCCCCAAGAGACCCAGTACTTC. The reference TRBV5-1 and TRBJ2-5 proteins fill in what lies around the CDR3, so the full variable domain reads KAGVTQTPRYLIKTRGQQVTLSCSPISGHRSVSWYQQTPGQGLQFLFEYFSETQRNKGNFPGRFSGRQFSNSRSEMNVSTLELGDSALYLCASRTGPQETQYFGPGTRLLVL.